This is a list of T cell receptor beta chains from one sample in a study of a mutant IDH1 vaccine in newly diagnosed glioma. TCRdb keeps only in-frame clones here, not all; method: immunoSEQ multiplex PCR. The data show under 150,000 clones, just under 80% seen once. The antigens these receptors bind are not known. The sample in question was PBMCs, obtained from a glioma patient whose treatment included an IDH1 peptide vaccine. Receptor source: a man aged 40-50 years with glioma. Both conserved end residues are part of each CDR3. Each record gives: J gene, V gene, clone size, D gene, CDR3 protein, CDR3 DNA. The D gene is left open where the match is weak. Size is omitted from some rows. Given values are once, few, many or a class for expanded clones.

>TRBJ1-6|TRBV6-1|.|.
CASSDARSYNSPLHF
TGTGCCAGCAGTGATGCACGCTCCTATAATTCACCCCTCCACTTT
>TRBJ2-7|TRBV4-3|once|.
CASSQETGTYEQYF
TGCGCCAGCAGCCAAGAGACAGGCACCTACGAGCAGTACTTC
>TRBJ2-3|TRBV10-2|.|.
CASRVVGGTDTQYF
TGCGCCAGCAGGGTAGTTGGGGGCACAGATACGCAGTATTTT
>TRBJ2-3|TRBV7-2|once|TRBD2
CASSLEGSGGPTDTQYF
TGTGCCAGCAGCTTAGAGGGCAGCGGGGGCCCCACAGATACGCAGTATTTT
>TRBJ1-5|TRBV15|.|.
CATSRVPGGLEPQHF
TGTGCCACCAGCAGAGTCCCGGGGGGGTTGGAGCCCCAGCATTTT
>TRBJ2-1|TRBV19|.|.
CASSRSSSYNEQFF
TGTGCCAGTAGTCGCAGTAGCTCCTACAATGAGCAGTTCTTC
>TRBJ2-3|TRBV5-4|.|TRBD2
CASSQAGGADTQYF
TGTGCCAGCAGCCAAGCGGGAGGGGCAGATACGCAGTATTTT
>TRBJ1-4|TRBV11-2|.|.
CASSLRGVNEKLFF
TGTGCCAGCAGCTTAAGAGGGGTTAATGAAAAACTGTTTTTT
>TRBJ1-2|TRBV7-2|.|.
CASSLEGEGGYTF
TGTGCCAGCAGCTTAGAGGGGGAAGGTGGCTACACCTTC
>TRBJ2-7|TRBV7-3|.|.
CASSLALGGEQYF
TGTGCCAGCAGCTTAGCTTTAGGTGGCGAGCAGTACTTC
>TRBJ2-7|TRBV2|.|TRBD1
CASSDVSTGVREQYF
TGTGCCAGCAGTGATGTTTCGACAGGGGTGCGGGAGCAGTACTTC
>TRBJ1-4|TRBV5-5|once|.
CASSTVGTSNEKLFF
TGTGCCAGCAGCACTGTTGGGACTTCTAATGAAAAACTGTTTTTT
>TRBJ2-7|TRBV6-1|.|.
CASSQRGYEQYF
TGTGCCAGCAGCCAGAGGGGGTACGAGCAGTACTTC
>TRBJ1-2|TRBV19|.|TRBD1
CASSIGGQGVYGYTF
TGTGCCAGTAGTATAGGTGGACAGGGCGTCTATGGCTACACCTTC
>TRBJ2-2|TRBV7-9|.|TRBD1
CASSSDREFTGELFF
TGTGCCAGCAGCTCGGACAGGGAGTTCACCGGGGAGCTGTTTTTT